This T cell receptor beta chain emerged from a study of blood T cell repertoires in COVID-19. Study-level background: Samples representing acute and convalescent COVID-19 were sourced from the United States, Italy and Spain. PBMCs, B-cell-depleted T cells, or T cells provided the cDNA or gDNA that made up the material.

Profiled with immunoSEQ multiplex PCR; TCRdb holds only in-frame clones, not every one. The sample holds about 130,000 clones, 86% seen once. This clone was counted a few times. Germline V gene lookup returns CDR1 SGHNT and CDR2 YYREEE (reference sequence). CDR3 length: 15 amino acids. Germline trimming cut 2 bases from V and 4 bases from J; bases unmatched to any gene: 3. Researchers sorted participants into cohorts using their self-reported clinical history. This receptor was identified in a woman aged 45 to 65 who had recovered from COVID-19. The chain has TRBV5-4 and TRBJ2-4; 10 nucleotides align to TRBD2. Sequencing was performed on PBMCs or T cells enriched from blood (not recorded which). CDR3 region: CASSLGAGGKNIQYF. The CDR3 nucleotides are TGTGCCAGCAGCTTAGGAGCGGGAGGGAAAAACATTCAGTACTTC.